Listed below are T cell receptor beta chains from one sample, sequenced in a study of regulatory T cells in long-lasting Graves disease. TCRdb recomputed calls from the multiplex PCR reads with MiXCR, one row per CDR3 protein. This sample has about 470,000 distinct CDR3 sequences, with 15% to 20% found just once. This sample was shared with a second study, whose subject was T cells in Graves' hyperthyroidism and ophthalmopathy.

The input for sequencing was peripheral blood mononuclear cells (PBMCs), taken at new diagnosis, from a patient treated with antithyroid drugs. Receptor source: a man between 40 and 49 years old with Graves disease. CDR3s include the opening cysteine and the closing phenylalanine or tryptophan. D genes are given only for firm matches. A row's size may be missing; if present it is once, few, many or a size class.

j_gene: TRBJ2-7; v_gene: TRBV28; d_gene: NA; abundance: many; CDR3aa: CASSFLLATSYEQYF; CDR3nt: TGTGCCAGCAGTTTCCTCCTTGCAACCTCCTACGAGCAGTACTTC
j_gene: TRBJ2-7; v_gene: TRBV12-3/TRBV12-4; d_gene: NA; abundance: many; CDR3aa: CASSATGPNAHEQYF; CDR3nt: TGTGCCAGCAGTGCTACCGGGCCCAATGCCCACGAGCAGTACTTC
j_gene: TRBJ2-2; v_gene: TRBV12-5; d_gene: TRBD2; abundance: NA; CDR3aa: CASGSGLAGSSGTGELFF; CDR3nt: TGTGCTAGTGGTTCGGGACTAGCGGGATCCTCTGGCACCGGGGAGCTGTTTTTT
j_gene: TRBJ2-1; v_gene: TRBV10-3; d_gene: TRBD2; abundance: many; CDR3aa: CAIKGLAGGPDEQFF; CDR3nt: TGTGCCATCAAGGGACTAGCGGGAGGTCCCGATGAGCAGTTCTTC
j_gene: TRBJ1-1; v_gene: TRBV7-9; d_gene: TRBD1; abundance: many; CDR3aa: CASSSRGQGKTEAFF; CDR3nt: TGTGCCAGCAGCTCACGAGGACAGGGAAAAACTGAAGCTTTCTTT
j_gene: TRBJ2-1; v_gene: TRBV28; d_gene: TRBD2; abundance: many; CDR3aa: CASNERDYNEQFF; CDR3nt: TGTGCCAGCAATGAGCGGGACTACAATGAGCAGTTCTTC
j_gene: TRBJ2-2; v_gene: TRBV18; d_gene: TRBD2; abundance: NA; CDR3aa: CASSGRGLAASTGELFF; CDR3nt: TGTGCCAGCTCAGGCCGGGGACTAGCGGCTTCCACCGGGGAGCTGTTTTTT
j_gene: TRBJ1-3; v_gene: TRBV7-9; d_gene: NA; abundance: NA; CDR3aa: CASSFEGGLDTIYF; CDR3nt: TGTGCCAGCAGCTTCGAGGGAGGCTTGGACACCATATATTTT
j_gene: TRBJ1-2; v_gene: TRBV2; d_gene: NA; abundance: many; CDR3aa: CASSESGYGYTF; CDR3nt: TGTGCCAGCAGTGAAAGTGGCTATGGCTACACCTTC
j_gene: TRBJ2-1; v_gene: TRBV19; d_gene: TRBD2; abundance: few; CDR3aa: CASSQIAGSYNEQFF; CDR3nt: TGTGCCAGTAGCCAAATAGCGGGCTCCTACAATGAGCAGTTCTTC
j_gene: TRBJ1-1; v_gene: TRBV6-2/TRBV6-3; d_gene: NA; abundance: few; CDR3aa: CASSEEGTAFF; CDR3nt: TGTGCCAGCAGTGAAGAGGGGACAGCTTTCTTT
j_gene: TRBJ1-1; v_gene: TRBV28; d_gene: TRBD1; abundance: few; CDR3aa: CASKGGTGSTEAFF; CDR3nt: TGTGCCAGCAAGGGGGGGACAGGGAGCACTGAAGCTTTCTTT
j_gene: TRBJ1-3; v_gene: TRBV5-1; d_gene: NA; abundance: many; CDR3aa: CASSPQRDRISGNTIYF; CDR3nt: TGCGCCAGCAGCCCTCAAAGGGATCGGATCTCTGGAAACACCATATATTTT
j_gene: TRBJ2-2; v_gene: TRBV6-5; d_gene: TRBD1; abundance: many; CDR3aa: CASSYEDRGRNTGELFF; CDR3nt: TGTGCCAGCAGTTACGAAGACAGGGGGAGGAACACCGGGGAGCTGTTTTTT
j_gene: TRBJ2-1; v_gene: TRBV28; d_gene: TRBD2; abundance: many; CDR3aa: CASRTGTSGSLSSYNEQFF; CDR3nt: TGTGCCAGCAGGACCGGGACTAGCGGGTCCCTGAGCTCCTACAATGAGCAGTTCTTC
j_gene: TRBJ1-5; v_gene: TRBV12-3/TRBV12-4; d_gene: NA; abundance: many; CDR3aa: CASRAGTSNQPQHF; CDR3nt: TGTGCCAGCAGAGCAGGGACCAGCAATCAGCCCCAGCATTTT
j_gene: TRBJ1-2; v_gene: TRBV5-1; d_gene: TRBD1; abundance: NA; CDR3aa: CASRTSGQGARGGYTF; CDR3nt: TGCGCCAGCAGGACCTCGGGACAGGGGGCTCGAGGTGGCTACACCTTC
j_gene: TRBJ2-5; v_gene: TRBV5-1; d_gene: NA; abundance: NA; CDR3aa: CASSFSRKETQYF; CDR3nt: TGCGCCAGCAGCTTCTCGCGAAAAGAGACCCAGTACTTC
j_gene: TRBJ2-5; v_gene: TRBV5-1; d_gene: NA; abundance: few; CDR3aa: CASSRSTGWEAQYF; CDR3nt: TGCGCCAGCAGCCGGTCGACAGGGTGGGAGGCCCAGTACTTC
j_gene: TRBJ2-7; v_gene: TRBV30; d_gene: NA; abundance: many; CDR3aa: CAWSVPLPGASDEQYF; CDR3nt: TGTGCCTGGAGTGTACCTTTGCCGGGGGCTTCGGACGAGCAGTACTTC